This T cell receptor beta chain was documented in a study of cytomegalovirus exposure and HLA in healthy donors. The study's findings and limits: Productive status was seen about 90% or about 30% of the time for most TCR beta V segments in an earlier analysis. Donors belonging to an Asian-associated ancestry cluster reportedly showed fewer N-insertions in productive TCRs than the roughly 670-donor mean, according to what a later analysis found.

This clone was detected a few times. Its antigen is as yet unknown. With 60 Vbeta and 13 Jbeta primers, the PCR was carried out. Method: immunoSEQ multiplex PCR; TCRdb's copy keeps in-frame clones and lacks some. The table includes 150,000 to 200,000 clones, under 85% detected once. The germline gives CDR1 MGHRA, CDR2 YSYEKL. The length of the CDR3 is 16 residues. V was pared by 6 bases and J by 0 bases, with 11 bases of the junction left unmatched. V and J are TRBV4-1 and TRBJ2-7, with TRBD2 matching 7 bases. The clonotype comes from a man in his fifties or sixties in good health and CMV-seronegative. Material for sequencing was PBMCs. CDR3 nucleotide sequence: TGCGCCAGCAGTCTCGAGGAAGCGGGGACCTCCTACGAGCAGTACTTC. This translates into CASSLEEAGTSYEQYF.